This TCR beta chain is drawn from a study of blood T cells in healthy people across ages. Study-level results: Across samples, TCR beta diversity tracked strongly with naive T cell percentage.

About this clonotype: Its antigen is unidentified.

J was trimmed by 6 bases and V by 6 bases; bases with no gene match: 5. The CDR3 runs to 11 residues. Germline-derived CDR1 and CDR2 are DFQATT and SNEGSKA (reference sequence). For the second PCR, which ran for roughly 6 to 12 cycles, a sample-barcoded 5' primer and a J-beta primer mix were used. Each CDR3 protein gets one entry after TCRdb re-called the 5' RACE reads with MiXCR. Here the sample spans 1 million or so distinct CDR3 sequences, 25% being singletons. The sample also formed part of further work on T cells of mothers and their children.

The chain uses TRBV20-1 and TRBJ2-7; 7 bases are shared with TRBD1. Sequenced: blood. The receptor was derived from a girl aged 2 to 9 in good health. CDR3 region: CSASRGSEQYF. The CDR3 nucleotides are TGCAGTGCGAGCAGGGGGTCCGAGCAGTACTTC.